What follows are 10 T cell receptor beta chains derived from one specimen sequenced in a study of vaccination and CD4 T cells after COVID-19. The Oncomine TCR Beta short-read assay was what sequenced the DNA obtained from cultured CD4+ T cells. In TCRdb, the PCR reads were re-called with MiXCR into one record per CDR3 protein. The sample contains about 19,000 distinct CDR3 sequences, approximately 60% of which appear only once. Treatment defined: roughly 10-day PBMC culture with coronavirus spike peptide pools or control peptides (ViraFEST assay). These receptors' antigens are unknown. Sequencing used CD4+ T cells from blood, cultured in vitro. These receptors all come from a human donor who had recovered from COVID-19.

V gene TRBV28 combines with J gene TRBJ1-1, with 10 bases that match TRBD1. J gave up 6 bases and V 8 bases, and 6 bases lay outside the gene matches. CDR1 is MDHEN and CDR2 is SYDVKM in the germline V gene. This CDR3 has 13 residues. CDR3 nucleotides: TGTGCCAGCGGGACAGGGGATGCGGCTGAAGCTTTCTTT. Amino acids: CASGTGDAAEAFF. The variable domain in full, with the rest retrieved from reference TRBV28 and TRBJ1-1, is DVKVTQSSRYLVKRTGEKVFLECVQDMDHENMFWYRQDPGLGLRLIYFSYDVKMKEKGDIPEGYSVSREKKERFSLILESASTNQTSMYLCASGTGDAAEAFFGQGTRLTVV.

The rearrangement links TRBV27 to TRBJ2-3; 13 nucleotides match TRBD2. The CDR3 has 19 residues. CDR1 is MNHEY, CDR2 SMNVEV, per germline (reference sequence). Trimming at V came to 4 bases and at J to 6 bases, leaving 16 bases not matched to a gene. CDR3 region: CASSSTTHGGLAGTDTQYF. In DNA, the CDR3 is TGTGCCAGCAGTTCAACAACACATGGGGGACTAGCGGGAACGGATACGCAGTATTTT.

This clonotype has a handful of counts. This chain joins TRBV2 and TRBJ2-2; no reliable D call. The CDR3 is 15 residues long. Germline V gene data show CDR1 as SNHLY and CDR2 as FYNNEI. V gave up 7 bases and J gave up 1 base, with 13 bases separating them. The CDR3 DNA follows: TGTGCCAGCACGATCGGATTAGGGAACACCGGGGAGCTGTTTTTT. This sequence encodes CASTIGLGNTGELFF.

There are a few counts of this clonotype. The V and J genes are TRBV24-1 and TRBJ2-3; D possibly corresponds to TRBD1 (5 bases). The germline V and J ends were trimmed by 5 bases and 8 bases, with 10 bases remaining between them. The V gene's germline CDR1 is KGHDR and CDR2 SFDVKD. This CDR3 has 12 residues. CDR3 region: CATSAGRGTQYF. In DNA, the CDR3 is TGTGCCACCAGTGCGGGTAGGGGTACGCAGTATTTT.

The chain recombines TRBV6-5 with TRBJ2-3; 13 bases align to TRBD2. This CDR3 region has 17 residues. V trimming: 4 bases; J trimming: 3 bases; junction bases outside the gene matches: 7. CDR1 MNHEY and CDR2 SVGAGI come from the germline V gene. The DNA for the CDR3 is TGTGCCAGCAGTTCCCCCCGGACTAGCGGGAGAACAGATACGCAGTATTTT. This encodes CASSSPRTSGRTDTQYF.

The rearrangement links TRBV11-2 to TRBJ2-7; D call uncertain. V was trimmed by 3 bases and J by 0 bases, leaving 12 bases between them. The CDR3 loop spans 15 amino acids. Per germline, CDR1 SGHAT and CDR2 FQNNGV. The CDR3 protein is CASSLTGLSSYEQYF. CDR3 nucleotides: TGTGCCAGCAGCTTGACCGGGCTCTCCTCCTACGAGCAGTACTTC.

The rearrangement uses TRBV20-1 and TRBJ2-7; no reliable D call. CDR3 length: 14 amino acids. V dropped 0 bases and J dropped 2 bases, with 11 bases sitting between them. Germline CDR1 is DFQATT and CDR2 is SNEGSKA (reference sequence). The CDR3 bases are TGCAGTGCTAGAGATTACCGGGTCGCCTACGAGCAGTACTTC. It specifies CSARDYRVAYEQYF.

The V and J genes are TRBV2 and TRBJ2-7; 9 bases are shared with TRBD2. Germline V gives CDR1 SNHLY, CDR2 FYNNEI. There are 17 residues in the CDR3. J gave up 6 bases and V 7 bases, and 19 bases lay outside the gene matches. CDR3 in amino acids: CASMKRGAGGGGGEQYF. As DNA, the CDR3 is TGTGCCAGCATGAAGCGCGGAGCGGGAGGCGGGGGGGGCGAGCAGTACTTC.

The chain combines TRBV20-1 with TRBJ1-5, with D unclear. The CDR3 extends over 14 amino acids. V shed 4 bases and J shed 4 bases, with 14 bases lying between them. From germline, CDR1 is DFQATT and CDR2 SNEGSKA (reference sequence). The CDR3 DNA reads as TGCAGTGCTACACTGGGCCAGCAAAATCAGCCCCAGCATTTT. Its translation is CSATLGQQNQPQHF.

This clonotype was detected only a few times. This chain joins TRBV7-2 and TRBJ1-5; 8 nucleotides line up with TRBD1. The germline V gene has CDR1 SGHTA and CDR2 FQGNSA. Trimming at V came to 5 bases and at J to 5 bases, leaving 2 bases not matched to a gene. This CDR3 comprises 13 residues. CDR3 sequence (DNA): TGTGCCAGCAGCGCGACAGGGGATCAGCCCCAGCATTTT. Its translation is CASSATGDQPQHF.